This TCR beta chain was retrieved from a study of monozygotic twins with inflammatory bowel disease. CDR3 length equals 16 residues. Germline V gene sequence: CDR1 SGHTA, CDR2 FQGNSA. Each TCR library used about 3,500 ng of total RNA. Each sample had eight separate cDNA synthesis reactions. TCRdb re-called the 5' RACE reads and shows each CDR3 protein once, DNA omitted. This table lists about 200,000 distinct CDR3 sequences. In regard to this clonotype: Its antigen is not known.

Findings of the study overall: The results supported no single strong signal or clonotype associated with IBD.

The sample consisted of blood. This clonotype originated in a human donor with ulcerative colitis or Crohn's disease, or a healthy co-twin of an affected twin (not recorded which). This rearrangement joins TRBV7-2 to TRBJ2-3; the TCRdb call, TRBD2, lacks DNA for checking. The CDR3 reads CASSPTGGISTDTQYF.